This is a list of T cell receptor beta chains from one sample in a study of identical twins. TCRdb used MiXCR to reprocess the 5' RACE reads, holding one entry per CDR3 protein. The sample consists of 250,000 to 350,000 distinct CDR3 sequences, roughly 8.6% of them appearing once. This same sample was also taken into another study, of yellow fever vaccine responses in identical twins.

Specimen: memory (CD45RO+) T cells sorted from blood. These receptors came from a woman aged 18-29 years in good health. The CDR3 runs from the conserved cysteine through the conserved F or W. D genes are given only for firm matches. Size values are once, few and many counts, or a class for expanded clones, and some rows have none.

>TRBD2|few|TRBJ2-7|TRBV29-1
CSVEKQLTSGSYEQYF
TGCAGCGTTGAAAAGCAGCTGACTAGCGGGAGTTACGAGCAGTACTTC
>NA|NA|TRBJ2-7|TRBV10-3
CAISHAGAEQYF
TGTGCCATCAGTCACGCGGGCGCTGAGCAGTACTTC
>NA|few|TRBJ2-5|TRBV5-4
CASSLAYGSRVGETQYF
TGTGCCAGCAGCTTGGCCTACGGCTCCAGGGTCGGGGAGACCCAGTACTTC
>TRBD1|many|TRBJ2-1|TRBV4-1
CASSHQDRGVPNEQFF
TGCGCCAGCAGCCACCAAGACAGGGGGGTTCCTAATGAGCAGTTCTTC
>NA|few|TRBJ2-7|TRBV2
CASRDPGPVWYF
TGTGCCAGCAGGGATCCCGGTCCAGTTTGGTACTTC
>NA|many|TRBJ2-1|TRBV6-2/TRBV6-3
CASCSTPYNEQFF
TGTGCCAGCTGTAGCACCCCTTACAATGAGCAGTTCTTC
>NA|few|TRBJ2-5|TRBV7-8
CASSPDTTLGTQYF
TGTGCCAGCAGCCCGGACACCACGTTGGGGACCCAGTACTTC
>NA|many|TRBJ1-4|TRBV13
CASSLSPSAANEKLFF
TGTGCCAGCAGCTTAAGCCCCTCCGCGGCAAATGAAAAACTGTTTTTT
>TRBD2|many|TRBJ2-3|TRBV27
CASSLFSSSGRSTDTQYF
TGTGCCAGCAGTTTATTCTCTTCTAGCGGGAGAAGCACAGATACGCAGTATTTT
>TRBD1|NA|TRBJ2-7|TRBV11-2
CASSRPGQGAKAYEQYF
TGTGCCAGCAGCCGTCCGGGACAGGGGGCTAAAGCTTACGAGCAGTACTTC
>TRBD1|many|TRBJ1-1|TRBV3-1
CASSQAGTAGEAFF
TGTGCCAGCAGCCAAGCTGGGACAGCGGGAGAAGCTTTCTTT
>NA|NA|TRBJ2-3|TRBV29-1
CSVVVGGDTQYF
TGCAGCGTTGTGGTTGGGGGAGATACGCAGTATTTT
>TRBD1|NA|TRBJ2-3|TRBV2
CASRRDRGRPDTQYF
TGTGCCAGCAGGAGGGACAGGGGGCGTCCAGATACGCAGTATTTT
>NA|many|TRBJ2-4|TRBV29-1
CSVAGYLNIQYF
TGCAGCGTTGCTGGATATTTAAACATTCAGTACTTC
>TRBD1|few|TRBJ1-1|TRBV6-5
CASSYPGQGARIEAFF
TGTGCCAGCAGTTACCCGGGACAGGGGGCTAGGATTGAAGCTTTCTTT
>TRBD1|few|TRBJ2-3|TRBV7-9
CASSFASRTGSTDTQYF
TGTGCCAGCAGCTTCGCCTCCCGGACAGGGAGCACAGATACGCAGTATTTT
>NA|few|TRBJ1-6|TRBV27
CASKTGGNSPLHF
TGTGCCAGCAAGACAGGCGGCAATTCACCCCTCCACTTT
>TRBD2|many|TRBJ2-3|TRBV24-1
CATSDSGPSGGVDTQYF
TGTGCCACCAGTGATTCGGGTCCTTCGGGGGGAGTAGATACGCAGTATTTT
>TRBD2|NA|TRBJ2-3|TRBV20-1
CSAPRLAVSTDTQYF
TGCAGTGCCCCACGACTAGCGGTTAGCACAGATACGCAGTATTTT
>TRBD2|NA|TRBJ2-1|TRBV10-3
CAISEFPSGSSEQFF
TGTGCCATCAGTGAGTTTCCTAGCGGGAGTTCTGAGCAGTTCTTC
>TRBD1|few|TRBJ1-6|TRBV4-2
CASSQDLGQLYNSPLHF
TGTGCCAGCAGCCAAGATTTGGGACAGCTCTATAATTCACCCCTCCACTTT
>NA|many|TRBJ2-1|TRBV24-1
CATSDVGLTSYNEQFF
TGTGCCACCAGTGACGTCGGACTCACTAGTTACAATGAGCAGTTCTTC
>NA|NA|TRBJ2-5|TRBV20-1
CSAPDRIQETQYF
TGCAGTGCACCCGACAGAATCCAAGAGACCCAGTACTTC
>NA|once|TRBJ2-3|TRBV4-2
CASSRPGATDTQYF
TGTGCCAGCAGCCGACCCGGGGCTACAGATACGCAGTATTTT
>NA|few|TRBJ2-5|TRBV12-3/TRBV12-4
CASTSGGRETQYF
TGTGCCAGCACCTCAGGGGGGCGAGAGACCCAGTACTTC
>NA|many|TRBJ2-5|TRBV7-9
CASSLDVAWTQYF
TGTGCCAGCAGTTTGGACGTGGCTTGGACCCAGTACTTC
>NA|NA|TRBJ2-6|TRBV6-4
CASSQGSNSGANVLTF
TGTGCCAGCAGCCAGGGCTCAAACTCTGGGGCCAACGTCCTGACTTTC
>TRBD1|many|TRBJ1-1|TRBV3-1
CASSPDRVRAFF
TGTGCCAGCAGCCCCGACAGGGTTCGAGCTTTCTTT
>TRBD2|few|TRBJ2-1|TRBV7-2
CASSARLAGTHEQFF
TGTGCCAGCAGCGCCCGACTAGCGGGGACGCATGAGCAGTTCTTC
>NA|NA|TRBJ2-1|TRBV20-1
CSASGRADHIDEQFF
TGCAGTGCTAGCGGGCGGGCGGACCACATAGATGAGCAGTTCTTC
>NA|NA|TRBJ2-1|TRBV6-1
CAGSETHQQFF
TGTGCCGGCAGTGAAACCCACCAGCAGTTCTTC
>NA|many|TRBJ1-4|TRBV2
CASSVWANEKLFF
TGTGCCAGCAGCGTTTGGGCTAATGAAAAACTGTTTTTT
>TRBD1|many|TRBJ1-1|TRBV9
CASSPRDRVGSTEAFF
TGTGCCAGCAGCCCCCGGGACAGGGTGGGGAGCACTGAAGCTTTCTTT
>NA|few|TRBJ2-3|TRBV4-2
CASSQDPRLVGGTDTQYF
TGTGCCAGCAGCCAAGATCCCAGACTAGTGGGGGGCACAGATACGCAGTATTTT
>NA|few|TRBJ1-1|TRBV6-5
CASSYRAPMNTEAFF
TGTGCCAGCAGTTACCGTGCACCCATGAACACTGAAGCTTTCTTT
>NA|NA|TRBJ2-1|TRBV5-6
CASWGGHEQFF
TGTGCCAGCTGGGGTGGGCATGAGCAGTTCTTC
>TRBD2|NA|TRBJ2-1|TRBV27
CASSPGSGGNEQFF
TGTGCCAGCAGCCCCGGGTCGGGGGGAAATGAGCAGTTCTTC
>TRBD2|many|TRBJ2-1|TRBV7-8
CASSLRPAGAPGEQFF
TGTGCCAGCAGCTTAAGGCCAGCGGGGGCCCCGGGTGAGCAGTTCTTC
>NA|NA|TRBJ1-5|TRBV19
CASTGQGFQPQHF
TGTGCCAGTACCGGGCAGGGCTTTCAGCCCCAGCATTTT
>TRBD1|NA|TRBJ2-7|TRBV25-1
CASSGPPDRFVGSYEQYF
TGTGCCAGCAGTGGCCCTCCGGACAGGTTCGTTGGCTCCTACGAGCAGTACTTC
>TRBD1|many|TRBJ1-2|TRBV10-2
CASSPGQVNYGYTF
TGCGCCAGCAGTCCGGGACAGGTGAACTATGGCTACACCTTC
>TRBD1|few|TRBJ1-2|TRBV5-6
CASTRGLDYGYTF
TGTGCCAGCACCAGGGGGCTCGACTATGGCTACACCTTC
>TRBD1|NA|TRBJ2-1|TRBV6-5
CASSYVGTGDNEQFF
TGTGCCAGCAGTTACGTCGGGACAGGAGACAATGAGCAGTTCTTC
>NA|NA|TRBJ2-1|TRBV7-9
CASSHGGYSYNEQFF
TGTGCCAGCAGTCATGGGGGTTACTCCTACAATGAGCAGTTCTTC
>TRBD2|few|TRBJ2-1|TRBV7-6
CASSLGGSGGGEQFF
TGTGCCAGCAGCTTAGGGGGTAGCGGGGGAGGTGAGCAGTTCTTC
>TRBD2|few|TRBJ2-1|TRBV27
CASSSTSRLAGSNEQFF
TGTGCCAGCAGTTCGACGTCCAGACTAGCGGGATCCAATGAGCAGTTCTTC
>NA|many|TRBJ2-2|TRBV12-3/TRBV12-4
CASSFRGQGNTGELFF
TGTGCCAGCAGTTTTAGAGGGCAGGGCAACACCGGGGAGCTGTTTTTT
>NA|many|TRBJ1-2|TRBV12-3/TRBV12-4
CATWKLDSGYTF
TGTGCCACCTGGAAACTGGACAGTGGCTACACCTTC
>NA|many|TRBJ1-1|TRBV4-1
CASRLAQDTNTEAFF
TGCGCCAGCAGACTCGCCCAGGACACCAACACTGAAGCTTTCTTT
>NA|many|TRBJ2-3|TRBV5-1
CASSLGGPITADTQYF
TGCGCCAGCAGCTTGGGTGGCCCTATAACCGCAGATACGCAGTATTTT
>NA|many|TRBJ1-3|TRBV2
CASSELGTGKRNTIYF
TGTGCCAGCAGTGAATTAGGTACAGGGAAGAGAAACACCATATATTTT
>NA|NA|TRBJ1-1|TRBV18
CASSPPVLVNTEAFF
TGTGCCAGCTCACCACCGGTACTCGTGAACACTGAAGCTTTCTTT
>TRBD2|few|TRBJ2-7|TRBV20-1
CSAPYPGLADEQYF
TGCAGTGCCCCCTACCCCGGACTAGCGGACGAGCAGTACTTC
>TRBD2|NA|TRBJ2-5|TRBV4-2
CASSPGLAGGGGETQYF
TGTGCCAGCAGCCCGGGACTAGCGGGAGGAGGGGGGGAGACCCAGTACTTC
>TRBD1|few|TRBJ2-7|TRBV7-3
CASSFEPGQLNEQYF
TGTGCCAGCAGCTTTGAGCCGGGACAGCTGAACGAGCAGTACTTC
>TRBD2|few|TRBJ2-7|TRBV2
CASRGTSSVYEQYF
TGTGCCAGCAGAGGGACTAGCTCAGTCTACGAGCAGTACTTC
>TRBD2|many|TRBJ2-2|TRBV3-1
CASGERGVGTGELFF
TGTGCCAGCGGAGAGCGGGGGGTCGGCACCGGGGAGCTGTTTTTT
>NA|NA|TRBJ1-3|TRBV4-1
CASSQDSGAGNTIYF
TGCGCCAGCAGCCAAGATAGCGGGGCTGGAAACACCATATATTTT
>TRBD2|many|TRBJ2-2|TRBV7-9
CASSWTSGSGGELFF
TGTGCCAGCAGCTGGACTAGCGGGAGCGGCGGGGAGCTGTTTTTT